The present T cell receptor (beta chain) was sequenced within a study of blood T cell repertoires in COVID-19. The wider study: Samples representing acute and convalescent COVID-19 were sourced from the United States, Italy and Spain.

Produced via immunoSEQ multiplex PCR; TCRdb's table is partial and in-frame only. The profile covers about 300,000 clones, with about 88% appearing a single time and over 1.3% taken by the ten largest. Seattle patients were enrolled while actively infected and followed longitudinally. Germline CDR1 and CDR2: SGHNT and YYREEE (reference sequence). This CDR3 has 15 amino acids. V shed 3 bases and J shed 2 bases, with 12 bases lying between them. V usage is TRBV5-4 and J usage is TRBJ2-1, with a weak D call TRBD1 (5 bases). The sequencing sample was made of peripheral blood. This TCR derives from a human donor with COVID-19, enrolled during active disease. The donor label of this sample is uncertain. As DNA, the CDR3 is TGTGCCAGCAGCTCCCAGGGTGGAACCTACAATGAGCAGTTCTTC. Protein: CASSSQGGTYNEQFF.